This T cell receptor (beta chain) was profiled in a study of regulatory T cells in long-lasting Graves disease. This clonotype has only a few counts. Its cognate antigen is unknown. The CDR3 runs 14 residues. With 10 bases removed from V and 1 base from J, the gap between germline ends came to 17 bases. Germline loops: CDR1 LNHDA, CDR2 SQIVND (reference sequence). With iRepertoire HTBI primers and Arm-PCR of CDR3 regions, TCR beta libraries were built. TCRdb reprocessed the multiplex PCR reads with MiXCR, giving one entry per CDR3 protein. The table records approximately 500,000 distinct CDR3 sequences, around a fifth of them present only once. Study-wide points: It was in persistent disease that TRBV28, TRBJ1-2 and TRBJ2-5 were favored.

Indicated time point: persistent/refractory GD, antithyroid drugs over 5 years with positive TRAb. Extracted RNA from PBMCs served as the source of the TCR library. It was American Thyroid Association guidelines that determined Graves' disease diagnosis. As a group, patients came from one endocrinology department in Xi'an, China. Sequenced material: peripheral blood mononuclear cells (PBMCs), taken when the disease was refractory, from a patient treated with antithyroid drugs. The gene calls are TRBV19 and TRBJ2-7, with D unclear. The source of this sequence is a female donor with Graves disease. The CDR3 is CATSGIPNSYEQYF. In nucleotides, the CDR3 is TGTGCCACCTCGGGCATCCCAAATTCCTACGAGCAGTACTTC. Complete variable domain (other parts from reference TRBV19 and TRBJ2-7): DGGITQSPKYLFRKEGQNVTLSCEQNLNHDAMYWYRQDPGQGLRLIYYSQIVNDFQKGDIAEGYSVSREKKESFPLTVTSAQKNPTAFYLCATSGIPNSYEQYFGPGTRLTVT.